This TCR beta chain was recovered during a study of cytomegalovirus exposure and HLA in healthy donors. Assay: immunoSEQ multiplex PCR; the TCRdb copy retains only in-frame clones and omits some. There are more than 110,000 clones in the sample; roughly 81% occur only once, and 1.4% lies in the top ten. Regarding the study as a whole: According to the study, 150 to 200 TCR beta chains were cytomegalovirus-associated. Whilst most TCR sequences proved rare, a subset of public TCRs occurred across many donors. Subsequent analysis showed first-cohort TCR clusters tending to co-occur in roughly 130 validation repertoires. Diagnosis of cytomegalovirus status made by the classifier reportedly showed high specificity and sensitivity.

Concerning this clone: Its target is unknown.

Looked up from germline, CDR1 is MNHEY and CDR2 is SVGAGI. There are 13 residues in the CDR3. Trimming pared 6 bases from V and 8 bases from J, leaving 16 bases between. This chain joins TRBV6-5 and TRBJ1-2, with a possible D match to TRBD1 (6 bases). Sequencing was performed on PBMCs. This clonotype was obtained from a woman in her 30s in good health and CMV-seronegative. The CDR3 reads CASRSEQGRGYTF. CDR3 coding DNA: TGTGCCAGCAGATCCGAACAGGGTCGGGGCTACACCTTC.